These 10 T cell receptor beta chains share one sample of origin, sequenced in a study of immune characterization of retroperitoneal liposarcoma. TCRdb re-called the PCR reads through MiXCR, storing one row per CDR3 protein. The profile shows roughly 9,700 distinct CDR3 sequences, 28% of them singletons. Input material: tumor tissue. The receptors originated from a female donor with retroperitoneal liposarcoma.

The chain is built from TRBV10-3 and TRBJ2-3; 7 nucleotides line up with TRBD1. This CDR3 is 18 amino acids long. Germline loops: CDR1 ENHRY, CDR2 SYGVKD. J lost 0 bases, V lost 0 bases, and 9 bases had no gene match. The CDR3 nucleotides read TGTGCCATCAGTGAGTCGACCGGGACAGACCTGAGCACAGATACGCAGTATTTT. Translating it yields CAISESTGTDLSTDTQYF.

This clonotype is deemed medium-sized. J is TRBJ2-1 and V is TRBV7-2; the match to TRBD2 covers 10 bases. The CDR3 consists of 15 residues. The V gene end was trimmed by 4 bases and the J gene end by 13 bases; junction bases not matched to a gene: 13. The germline V gene encodes CDR1 SGHTA and CDR2 FQGNSA. In DNA, the CDR3 is TGTGCCAGCAGCTCCCCGGGACTAGCGAGAGAGACCCAGTTCTTC. It specifies CASSSPGLARETQFF.

The chain couples TRBV6-6 to TRBJ2-1, with 9 nucleotides matching TRBD1. J was trimmed by 10 bases and V by 0 bases; bases with no gene match: 7. Per the germline V gene, CDR1 is MNHNY and CDR2 is SVGAGI (reference sequence). The CDR3 consists of 15 residues. CDR3 nucleotide sequence: TGTGCCAGCAGTTACTCGGGGGACAGGGCCTACGAGCAGTTCTTC. Its translation: CASSYSGDRAYEQFF.

This clonotype was counted ten times or more. This chain connects TRBV6-1 to TRBJ2-7; D possibly corresponds to TRBD1 (6 bases). Germline values: CDR1 MNHNS, CDR2 SASEGT. V was pared by 6 bases and J by 0 bases, with 6 bases between. The CDR3 loop spans 12 amino acids. The CDR3 here is CASRQGSYEQYF. In DNA form, the CDR3 reads TGTGCCAGCAGACAGGGCTCCTACGAGCAGTACTTC.

In this sample, this clonotype turned up a few times. This rearrangement joins TRBV11-3 to TRBJ1-4; no firm D call. Trimming stripped 3 bases from V and 7 bases from J, with 3 bases between. The CDR3 totals 11 residues. Germline loops: CDR1 SGHNT, CDR2 YENEEA. The CDR3 loop is CASSFSEKLFF. The CDR3 bases are TGTGCCAGCAGCTTCAGTGAAAAACTGTTTTTT. Filled out from reference TRBV11-3 and TRBJ1-4, the complete variable domain reads EAGVVQSPRYKIIEKKQPVAFWCNPISGHNTLYWYLQNLGQGPELLIRYENEEAVDDSQLPKDRFSAERLKGVDSTLKIQPAELGDSAVYLCASSFSEKLFFGSGTQLSVL.

This clonotype was counted many times. This rearrangement joins TRBV7-6 to TRBJ2-1, with a weak D call TRBD2 (5 bases). From germline, CDR1 is SGHVS and CDR2 FNYEAQ. The CDR3 extends over 14 amino acids. Trimming removed 1 base at V and 10 bases at J, with 14 bases between. The CDR3 here is CASSLGTETYEQFF. The CDR3 DNA sequence: TGTGCCAGCAGCTTAGGGACTGAAACCTACGAGCAGTTCTTC. Full variable domain (remainder filled in from reference TRBV7-6 and TRBJ2-1): GAGVSQSPRYKVTKRGQDVALRCDPISGHVSLYWYRQALGQGPEFLTYFNYEAQQDKSGLPNDRFSAERPEGSISTLTIQRTEQRDSAMYRCASSLGTETYEQFFGPGTRLTVL.

This clonotype is medium-sized (0.01 to 0.1%) within its sample. The J gene is TRBJ2-7, the V gene TRBV12-3 or TRBV12-4; tentatively, D is TRBD2 (5 bases). The CDR3 loop spans 14 amino acids. Trimming pared 6 bases from V and 0 bases from J, leaving 12 bases between. Here the CDR3 DNA reads TGTGCCAGCAGCGTGGCTGGACTCTCCTACGAGCAGTACTTC. Protein sequence: CASSVAGLSYEQYF.

This clonotype has only a few counts. The rearrangement uses TRBV6-1 and TRBJ1-6; D is uncertain. V was cut by 7 bases and J by 0 bases, with 13 bases left in between. The CDR3 has 16 amino acids. Germline CDR1 and CDR2: MNHNS and SASEGT. The CDR3 DNA reads TGTGCCAGCACCATAGGAGGGAGCTCCTATAATTCACCCCTCCACTTT. Its translation: CASTIGGSSYNSPLHF.

In DNA form, the CDR3 reads TGTGCCAGCAGTAGGGACGGGCCAGAGACCCAGTACTTC. Its translation: CASSRDGPETQYF. The chain couples TRBV6-1 to TRBJ2-5, with D perhaps TRBD1 or TRBD2 (5 bases each). This CDR3 region has 13 residues. The germline V and J ends were trimmed by 5 bases and 4 bases, with 11 bases remaining between them. Germline CDR1 and CDR2: MNHNS and SASEGT.

In its sample, this clonotype is medium-sized (0.01 to 0.1%). This sequence joins TRBV6-1 and TRBJ1-4; D is undetermined. Deletions cut 5 bases from V and 7 bases from J, with 11 bases between. The germline V gene has CDR1 MNHNS and CDR2 SASEGT. CDR3 size: 13 residues. The CDR3 nucleotides read TGTGCCAGCAGTACGAACAGCTTTGAAAAACTGTTTTTT. Protein: CASSTNSFEKLFF.